The T cell receptor (beta chain) described here comes from a study of shared clonotypes between healthy human individuals. Across the whole study: The people who gave samples were a couple of women and a few men aged 18 to 49.

Per germline, CDR1 SNHLY and CDR2 FYNNEI. The CDR3 loop spans 14 amino acids. Losses at the gene ends were 8 bases for V and 2 bases for J; bases not matched to a gene: 7. In the original workflow: ImmunoSEQ supplied junction-only sequences lacking quality scores, so filtering was different. Method: immunoSEQ multiplex PCR; TCRdb's copy keeps in-frame clones and lacks some. The DNA was the basis for D and trimming; V, J and clone size are from that table. The sample includes approximately 500,000 clones, over 75% of them seen just once. This TCR was recovered from a woman between 35 and 50 years old in good health. Some clones in this sample may be carry-over from other donors' samples. The rearrangement links TRBV2 to TRBJ2-5; 8 bases fit TRBD1. Material: PBMCs. CDR3 protein: CASGRDRNQETQYF. CDR3 nucleotide sequence: TGTGCCAGCGGAAGGGACAGGAATCAAGAGACCCAGTACTTC.